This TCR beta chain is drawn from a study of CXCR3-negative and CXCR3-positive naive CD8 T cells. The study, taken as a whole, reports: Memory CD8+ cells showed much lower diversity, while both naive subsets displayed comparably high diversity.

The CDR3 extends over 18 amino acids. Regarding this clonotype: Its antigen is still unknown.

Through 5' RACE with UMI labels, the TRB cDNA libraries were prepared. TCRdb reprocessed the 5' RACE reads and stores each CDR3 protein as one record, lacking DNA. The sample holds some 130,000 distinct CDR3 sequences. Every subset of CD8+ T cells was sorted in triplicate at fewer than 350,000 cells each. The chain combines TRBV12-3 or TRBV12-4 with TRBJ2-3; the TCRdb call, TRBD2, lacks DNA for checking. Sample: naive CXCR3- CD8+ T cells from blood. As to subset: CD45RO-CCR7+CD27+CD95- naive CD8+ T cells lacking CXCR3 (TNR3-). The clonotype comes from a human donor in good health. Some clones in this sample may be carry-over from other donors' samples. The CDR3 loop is CASSLPPGSGGASDTQYF.